This TCR beta chain was documented in a study of Ad26.COV2.S vaccination and SARS-CoV-2 variants. The sample's treatment: some 20 received Ad26.COV2.S at low or high dose, single or two shots; several received placebo; per-sample allocation not given. The study sampled participants on day 63 after the first vaccine or placebo injection. Turning to this clone: Its target is not known.

Study conclusions and caveats: Substantial breadth was reportedly displayed by spike-specific CD8+ and CD4+ T cell responses after vaccination.

Per germline, CDR1 GTSNPN and CDR2 SVGIG (reference sequence). V shed 2 bases and J 5 bases; nucleotides not matched to a gene: 11. This CDR3 spans 17 amino acids. Profiled with immunoSEQ multiplex PCR; TCRdb holds only in-frame clones, not every one. The profile shows about 680,000 clones, roughly 90% of them singletons. Source: peripheral blood, taken in a trial of Ad26.COV2.S vaccine versus placebo. This clonotype was sampled from a person aged 18-60 years who received the Ad26.COV2.S COVID-19 vaccine or a placebo. The chain recombines TRBV30 with TRBJ2-5; 13 bases line up with TRBD2. CDR3 nucleotides: TGTGCCTGGAGTCCGTGGACTAGCGGGGGCCTCGGGGAGACCCAGTACTTC. It translates to CAWSPWTSGGLGETQYF.